The entry below describes one T cell receptor beta chain. The antigen remains unidentified. The sample belongs to a study of T cell responses to AZD1222 COVID-19 vaccine. Study conclusions and caveats: Compared with day 0, the breadth and depth of the Spike-specific TCR repertoire rose significantly after two doses of AZD1222.

The CDR3 has 16 residues. Germline V gene data show CDR1 as SEHNR and CDR2 as FQNEAQ (reference sequence). Trimming took 1 base from V and 5 from J; bases not matched to a gene: 3. Generated by immunoSEQ multiplex PCR, the TCRdb table keeps only in-frame clones and is missing some. This sample yields fewer than 85,000 clones, of which approximately 89% are seen a single time; roughly a tenth belongs to the top ten. This material consisted of peripheral blood, taken 28 days after the second AZD1222 dose. This TCR was recovered from an adult who received the AZD1222 COVID-19 vaccine. The chain is built from TRBV7-9 and TRBJ1-5; 12 nucleotides match TRBD1. The CDR3 coding sequence is TGTGCCAGCAGCTTAGGGGACAGGGGGCGAGATCAGCCCCAGCATTTT. Protein: CASSLGDRGRDQPQHF.